Below are 16 T cell receptor beta chains sequenced from a single sample in a study of cytomegalovirus exposure and HLA in healthy donors. A multiplex PCR was run with 60 Vbeta primers and 13 Jbeta primers. The repertoire was sequenced with immunoSEQ multiplex PCR; TCRdb's copy has only in-frame clones and lacks some. The table includes approximately 150,000 clones, roughly nine tenths detected once. The sample comprised PBMCs. These receptors originate from a woman aged 30 to 39 in good health and CMV-seronegative.

The J gene is TRBJ2-7, the V gene TRBV19; the D gene is possibly TRBD2 (6 bases). The ends were cut back, 4 bases at V and 5 bases at J, with 21 bases in the middle. The CDR3 has 16 residues. Germline V gene data show CDR1 as LNHDA and CDR2 as SQIVND (reference sequence). The CDR3 reads CASSNAGSRPVHEQYF. In DNA form, the CDR3 reads TGTGCCAGTAGTAATGCGGGATCCCGCCCCGTCCACGAGCAGTACTTC.

The chain recombines TRBV9 with TRBJ2-5; D is possibly TRBD1 (5 bases). CDR1 SGDLS and CDR2 YYNGEE come from the germline V gene. Trimming stripped 3 bases from V and 1 base from J, with 13 bases between. The CDR3 spans 15 residues. DNA for the CDR3: TGTGCCAGCAGCGGCCTTCGGACACCCCAAGAGACCCAGTACTTC. The encoded protein is CASSGLRTPQETQYF.

The rearrangement links TRBV27 to TRBJ1-2, with D tentatively TRBD1 (5 bases). The CDR3 extends over 12 amino acids. The germline gives CDR1 MNHEY, CDR2 SMNVEV (reference sequence). Trimming shortened V by 7 bases and J by 7 bases, and 13 bases separated the two germline ends. The CDR3 is CASTGSGGGYTF. DNA for the CDR3: TGTGCCAGCACTGGGTCCGGGGGTGGCTACACCTTC.

This sequence joins TRBV19 and TRBJ1-2; tentative D call: TRBD1 (5 bases). The CDR3 runs 14 residues. Between the trimmed V and J ends, which lost 0 bases and 7 bases, there was a span of 12 bases. CDR1 and CDR2 from the germline V gene are LNHDA and SQIVND (reference sequence). The CDR3 DNA reads as TGTGCCAGTAGTATAGATCCCATCAGGGTTGGCTACACCTTC. Its protein product is CASSIDPIRVGYTF.

This clone was found a few times. V usage is TRBV7-9 and J usage is TRBJ2-5; 13 bases are a match to TRBD2. V lost 5 bases and J lost 5; bases outside the gene matches: 8. This CDR3 spans 16 amino acids. Looked up from germline, CDR1 is SEHNR and CDR2 is FQNEAQ (reference sequence). The CDR3, as DNA: TGTGCCAGCAGCCCCCGACTAGCGGGAGGCGGGGAGACCCAGTACTTC. This gives the protein CASSPRLAGGGETQYF.

This sequence joins TRBV7-9 and TRBJ2-7, with D uncertain. Trimming cost V 5 bases and J 2 bases, with 16 bases left between them. The CDR3 runs to 15 residues. Per the germline V gene, CDR1 is SEHNR and CDR2 is FQNEAQ (reference sequence). The CDR3 DNA reads TGTGCCAGCAGCGAAGCCCCCTTCGGTCCCTACGAGCAGTACTTC. Encoded protein: CASSEAPFGPYEQYF.

This clone was seen only once. V and J are TRBV11-2 and TRBJ1-1; 9 bases agree with TRBD1. The CDR3 extends over 14 amino acids. CDR1 and CDR2 (germline): SGHAT, FQNNGV. The ends lost 3 bases at V and 2 bases at J; junction bases unmatched: 1. CDR3 sequence (DNA): TGTGCCAGCAGCTTGGACAGGGGAAACACTGAAGCTTTCTTT. Translation gives CASSLDRGNTEAFF.

V is TRBV5-4 and J is TRBJ2-2; TRBD1 agrees at 8 bases. This CDR3 comprises 18 residues. Per germline, CDR1 SGHNT and CDR2 YYREEE (reference sequence). J gave up 7 bases and V 3 bases, and 17 bases lay outside the gene matches. The CDR3: CASSSDRGQAAIVGELFF. CDR3 DNA: TGTGCCAGCAGCTCGGATCGGGGACAGGCAGCAATTGTCGGGGAGCTGTTTTTT.

The chain employs TRBV14 and TRBJ1-1, with TRBD1 matching over 7 bases. This CDR3 is 14 amino acids long. CDR1 is SGHDN, CDR2 FVKESK, per germline. The V and J ends lost 4 bases and 2 bases, in that order; junction bases with no gene match: 4. DNA for the CDR3: TGTGCCAGCAGCCGACAGGGTGGCAACACTGAAGCTTTCTTT. Residues: CASSRQGGNTEAFF.

The J gene is TRBJ2-5, the V gene TRBV14; D remains unclear. The tail of the sequence fits TRBJ2-7 better, so the J call may be wrong. The germline V gene encodes CDR1 SGHDN and CDR2 FVKESK. CDR3 size: 14 residues. DNA for the CDR3: TGTGCCAGCAGCCAAGACCTAGTGGTCCACGAGCAGTACTTC. Its protein is CASSQDLVVHEQYF.

The chain carries TRBV18 and TRBJ2-7; D possibly corresponds to TRBD1 (5 bases). The germline V and J ends were trimmed by 6 bases and 3 bases, with 18 bases remaining between them. The CDR3 is made up of 15 amino acids. In germline, CDR1 is KGHSH, CDR2 LQKENI. The CDR3 DNA sequence: TGTGCCAGCTCCCACCCAGGGCAGGGTGTCTACGAGCAGTACTTC. The encoded protein is CASSHPGQGVYEQYF.

The table lists this clone with a count of one. The chain links TRBV7-8 to TRBJ2-2; D is undetermined. The CDR3 extends over 15 amino acids. Per germline, CDR1 SGHVS and CDR2 FQNEAQ. Trimming stripped 8 bases from V and 0 bases from J, with 13 bases between. The CDR3 DNA is TGTGCCAGCTCCACGATGCGATCGAACACCGGGGAGCTGTTTTTT. Protein product: CASSTMRSNTGELFF.

This clone was seen more than once but under ten times. The chain employs TRBV4-3 and TRBJ1-1; D gene ambiguous. The V end lost 0 bases, the J end lost 4 bases, and 12 bases lay between the germline ends. CDR3 length: 15 residues. Germline V CDR1 and CDR2: LGHNA, YSLEER. The CDR3 protein is CASSQDLSGSTEAFF. Here the CDR3 DNA reads TGCGCCAGCAGCCAAGATCTGAGCGGGAGCACTGAAGCTTTCTTT.

The V and J genes are TRBV4-3 and TRBJ1-2; no reliable D call. The V and J ends lost 0 bases and 3 bases respectively, with 8 bases between them. The CDR3 is 14 amino acids. From germline, CDR1 is LGHNA and CDR2 YSLEER. CDR3 amino acids: CASSQDRRDYGYTF. DNA of the CDR3: TGCGCCAGCAGCCAAGACAGGAGGGACTATGGCTACACCTTC.

This chain joins TRBV19 and TRBJ1-4; the D gene is possibly TRBD1 (5 bases). The CDR3 loop spans 14 amino acids. Trimming pared 5 bases from V and 3 bases from J, leaving 10 bases between. Germline V CDR1 and CDR2: LNHDA, SQIVND (reference sequence). The CDR3 nucleotides are TGTGCCAGTAGTCCAGGGTTGGCTAATGAAAAACTGTTTTTT. Its translation is CASSPGLANEKLFF. Supplemented by reference TRBV19 and TRBJ1-4, the full variable domain reads DGGITQSPKYLFRKEGQNVTLSCEQNLNHDAMYWYRQDPGQGLRLIYYSQIVNDFQKGDIAEGYSVSREKKESFPLTVTSAQKNPTAFYLCASSPGLANEKLFFGSGTQLSVL.

V gene TRBV7-2 combines with J gene TRBJ2-5, with 9 bases identical to TRBD2. Germline CDR1 reads SGHTA; CDR2 reads FQGNSA. The CDR3 runs to 16 residues. V shed 5 bases, J shed 1 base, and the junction held 8 bases outside the gene matches. The CDR3, as DNA: TGTGCCAGCAGCCTTGCCGGCGGGGGGGTCCAAGAGACCCAGTACTTC. Translation gives CASSLAGGGVQETQYF.